The clone carrying this T cell receptor (beta chain) has just a few counts. What it binds is not known. This record comes from a study of blood T cells in healthy people across ages. Whole-study results and caveats: When set beside aged donors, long-lived donors presented more naive CD4+ cells and higher diversity.

The germline CDR1 and CDR2 sequences are DFQATT and SNEGSKA (reference sequence). V dropped 6 bases and J dropped 6; count of bases not matched to a gene: 6. This CDR3 contains 12 residues. Primed by a sample-barcoded 5' primer and a J-beta primer mix, a second PCR proceeded for about 6 to 11 cycles. TCRdb reanalysed the 5' RACE reads using MiXCR and keeps one entry per CDR3 protein. Of about 570,000 distinct CDR3 sequences detected, 27% appear once; the ten largest clones hold under 20%. The sequence derives from a woman in her 70s in good health. The chain recombines TRBV20-1 with TRBJ1-1, with 8 bases identical to TRBD1. Source material: blood. The DNA of the CDR3 is TGCAGTGCAAGGACAGGGCAGCCTGAAGCTTTCTTT. Translated: CSARTGQPEAFF.